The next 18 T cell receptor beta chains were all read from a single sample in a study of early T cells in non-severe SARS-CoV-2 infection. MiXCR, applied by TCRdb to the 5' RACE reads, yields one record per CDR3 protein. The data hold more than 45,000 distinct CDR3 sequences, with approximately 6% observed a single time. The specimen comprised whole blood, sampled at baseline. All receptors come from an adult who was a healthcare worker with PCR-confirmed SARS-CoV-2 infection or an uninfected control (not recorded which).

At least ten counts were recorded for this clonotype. In nucleotides, the CDR3 is TGCAGCGTTGGTAGCATCCAAGAGACCCAGTACTTC. Protein sequence: CSVGSIQETQYF. The V gene is TRBV29-1, the J gene TRBJ2-5; no clear D. Germline CDR1 reads SQVTM; CDR2 reads ANQGSEA. Between the trimmed V and J ends, which lost 4 bases and 1 base, there was a span of 7 bases. The CDR3 contains 12 residues. Variable domain in full (rest from reference TRBV29-1 and TRBJ2-5): SAVISQKPSRDICQRGTSLTIQCQVDSQVTMMFWYRQQPGQSLTLIATANQGSEATYESGFVIDKFPISRPNLTFSTLTVSNMSPEDSSIYLCSVGSIQETQYFGPGTRLLVL.

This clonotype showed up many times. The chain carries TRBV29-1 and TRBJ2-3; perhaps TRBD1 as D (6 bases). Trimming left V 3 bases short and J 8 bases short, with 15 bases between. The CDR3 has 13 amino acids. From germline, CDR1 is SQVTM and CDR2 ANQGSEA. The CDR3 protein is CSVEGANPSTQYF. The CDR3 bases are TGCAGCGTTGAGGGGGCCAACCCGAGTACGCAGTATTTT.

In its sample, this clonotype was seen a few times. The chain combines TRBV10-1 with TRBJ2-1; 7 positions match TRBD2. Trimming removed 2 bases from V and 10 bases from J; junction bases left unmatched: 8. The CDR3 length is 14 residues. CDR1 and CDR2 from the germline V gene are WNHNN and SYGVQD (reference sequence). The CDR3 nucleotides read TGCGCCAGCAGTGAGACGGTAGCGGGTAGGGAGCAGTTCTTC. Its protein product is CASSETVAGREQFF.

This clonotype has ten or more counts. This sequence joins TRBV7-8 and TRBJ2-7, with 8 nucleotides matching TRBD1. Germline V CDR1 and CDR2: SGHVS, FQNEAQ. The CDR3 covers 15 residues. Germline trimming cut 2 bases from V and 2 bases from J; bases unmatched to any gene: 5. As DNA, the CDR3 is TGTGCCAGCAGCTTACCCCAGGGGGCCGCCTACGAGCAGTACTTC. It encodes CASSLPQGAAYEQYF.

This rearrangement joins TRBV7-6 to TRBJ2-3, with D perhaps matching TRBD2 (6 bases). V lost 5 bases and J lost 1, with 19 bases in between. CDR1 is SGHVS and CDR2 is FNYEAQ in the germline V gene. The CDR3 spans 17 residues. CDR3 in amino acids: CASSTAVGKRGTDTQYF. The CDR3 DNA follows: TGTGCCAGCAGCACGGCGGTGGGAAAGCGGGGCACAGATACGCAGTATTTT.

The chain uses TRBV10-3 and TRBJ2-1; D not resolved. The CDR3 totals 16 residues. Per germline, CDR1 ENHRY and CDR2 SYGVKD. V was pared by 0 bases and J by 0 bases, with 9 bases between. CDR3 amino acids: CAISESGWSSYNEQFF. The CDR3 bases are TGTGCCATCAGTGAGTCTGGCTGGAGCTCCTACAATGAGCAGTTCTTC.

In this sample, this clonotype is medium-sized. The CDR3 reads CASSLEGRTLMNNEQFF. Here the CDR3 DNA reads TGTGCCAGCAGCTTAGAGGGGAGGACATTGATGAACAATGAGCAGTTCTTC. This chain connects TRBV11-2 to TRBJ2-1; possibly TRBD2 for D (6 bases). Germline values: CDR1 SGHAT, CDR2 FQNNGV. The CDR3 totals 17 residues. V was cut by 0 bases and J by 5 bases, with 17 bases left in between.

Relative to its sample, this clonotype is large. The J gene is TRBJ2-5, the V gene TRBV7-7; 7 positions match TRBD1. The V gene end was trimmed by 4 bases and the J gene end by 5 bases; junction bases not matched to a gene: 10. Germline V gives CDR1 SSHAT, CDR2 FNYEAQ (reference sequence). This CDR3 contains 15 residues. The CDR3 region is CASSSLGTVVETQYF. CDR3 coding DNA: TGTGCCAGCAGCTCCCTGGGGACAGTCGTGGAGACCCAGTACTTC.

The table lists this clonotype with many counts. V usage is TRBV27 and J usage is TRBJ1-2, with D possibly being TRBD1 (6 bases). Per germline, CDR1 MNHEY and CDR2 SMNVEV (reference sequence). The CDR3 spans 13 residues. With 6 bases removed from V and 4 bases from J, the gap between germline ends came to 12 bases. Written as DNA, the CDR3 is TGTGCCAGCAGCCCTGACAGGATCTATGGCTACACCTTC. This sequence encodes CASSPDRIYGYTF.

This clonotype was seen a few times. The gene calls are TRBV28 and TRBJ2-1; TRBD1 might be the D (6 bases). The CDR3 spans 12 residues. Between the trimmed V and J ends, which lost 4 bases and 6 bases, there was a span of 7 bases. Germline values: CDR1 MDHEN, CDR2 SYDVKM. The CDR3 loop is CASSYRANEQFF. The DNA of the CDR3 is TGTGCCAGCAGTTACAGGGCCAATGAGCAGTTCTTC.

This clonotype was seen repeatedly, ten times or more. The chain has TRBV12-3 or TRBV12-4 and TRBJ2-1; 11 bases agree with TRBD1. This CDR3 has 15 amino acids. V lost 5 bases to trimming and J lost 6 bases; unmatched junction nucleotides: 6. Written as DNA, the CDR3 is TGTGCCAGCAGTGTCCCCGGGACAGGGGGCAATGAGCAGTTCTTC. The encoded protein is CASSVPGTGGNEQFF.

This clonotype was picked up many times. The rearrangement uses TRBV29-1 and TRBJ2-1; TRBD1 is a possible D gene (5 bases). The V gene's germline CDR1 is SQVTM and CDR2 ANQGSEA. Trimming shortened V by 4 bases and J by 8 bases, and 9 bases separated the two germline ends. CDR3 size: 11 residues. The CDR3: CSVGQGYEQFF. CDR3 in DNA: TGCAGCGTTGGTCAGGGCTATGAGCAGTTCTTC.

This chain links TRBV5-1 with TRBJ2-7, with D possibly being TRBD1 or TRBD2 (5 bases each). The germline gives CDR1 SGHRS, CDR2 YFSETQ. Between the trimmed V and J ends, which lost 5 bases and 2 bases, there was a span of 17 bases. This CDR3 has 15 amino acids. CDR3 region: CASRINRDGTYEQYF. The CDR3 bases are TGCGCCAGCAGAATAAACCGGGACGGGACCTACGAGCAGTACTTC.

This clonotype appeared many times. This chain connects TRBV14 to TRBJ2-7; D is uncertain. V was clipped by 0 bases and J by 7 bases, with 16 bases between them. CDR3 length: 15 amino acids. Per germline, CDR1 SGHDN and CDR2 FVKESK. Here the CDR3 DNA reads TGTGCCAGCAGCCAAGACTTGCCTCCATCAAGGGAGCAGTACTTC. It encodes CASSQDLPPSREQYF.

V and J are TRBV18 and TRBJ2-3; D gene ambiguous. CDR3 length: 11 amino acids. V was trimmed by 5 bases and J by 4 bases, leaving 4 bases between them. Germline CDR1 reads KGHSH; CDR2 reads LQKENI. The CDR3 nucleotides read TGTGCCAGCTCAACTTCAGATACGCAGTATTTT. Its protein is CASSTSDTQYF. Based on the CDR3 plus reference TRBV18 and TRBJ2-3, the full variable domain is NAGVMQNPRHLVRRRGQEARLRCSPMKGHSHVYWYRQLPEEGLKFMVYLQKENIIDESGMPKERFSAEFPKEGPSILRIQQVVRGDSAAYFCASSTSDTQYFGPGTRLTVL.

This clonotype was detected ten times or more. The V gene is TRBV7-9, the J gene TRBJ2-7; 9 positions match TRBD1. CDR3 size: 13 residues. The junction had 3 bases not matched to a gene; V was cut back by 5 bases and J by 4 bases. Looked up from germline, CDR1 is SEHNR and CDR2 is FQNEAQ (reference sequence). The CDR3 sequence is CASSPDRGYEQYF. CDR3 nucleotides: TGTGCCAGCAGCCCCGACAGGGGGTACGAGCAGTACTTC.

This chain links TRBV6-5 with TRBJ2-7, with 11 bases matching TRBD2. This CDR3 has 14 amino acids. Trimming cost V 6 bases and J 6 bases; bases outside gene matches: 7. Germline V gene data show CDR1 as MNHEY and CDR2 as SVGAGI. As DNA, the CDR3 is TGTGCCAGCAGATCTTCCGGGACTAGCGGCGAGCAGTACTTC. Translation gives CASRSSGTSGEQYF.

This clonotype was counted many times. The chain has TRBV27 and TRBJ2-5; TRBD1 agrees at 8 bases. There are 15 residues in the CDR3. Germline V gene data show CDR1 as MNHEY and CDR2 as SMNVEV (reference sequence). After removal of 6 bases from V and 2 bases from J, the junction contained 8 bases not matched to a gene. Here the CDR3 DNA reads TGTGCCAGCAGATCTTGGACAGGGCAACAAGAGACCCAGTACTTC. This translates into CASRSWTGQQETQYF.